Each of the 20 T cell receptor beta chains below was sequenced from the same sample in a study of spatial heterogeneity in lung cancer. Time point here: blood at routine non-recurrence follow-up after resection. Unsorted samples of tumor, nontumor lung or frozen PBMC had their whole RNA sequenced. Via MiXCR, TCRdb re-called the 5' RACE reads, giving one row per CDR3 protein. The table includes 51,000 or so distinct CDR3 sequences, more than 6.5% detected once. Sequencing used PBMCs, obtained at follow-up. The receptors here all came from a female donor with early-stage non-small cell lung cancer.

This clonotype was seen a handful of times. In nucleotides, the CDR3 is TGTGCCAGCAGCGTAACTAGCGGGGAAGGCAATGAGCAGTTCTTC. It codes for CASSVTSGEGNEQFF. The chain employs TRBV5-4 and TRBJ2-1; 10 nucleotides agree with TRBD2. The CDR3 length is 15 residues. Trimming took 4 bases from V and 6 from J; bases not matched to a gene: 7. The germline gives CDR1 SGHNT, CDR2 YYREEE (reference sequence).

This clonotype was recorded many times. The chain combines TRBV29-1 with TRBJ2-3; 8 nucleotides align to TRBD2. The junction had 10 bases not matched to a gene; V was cut back by 7 bases and J by 4 bases. In germline, CDR1 is SQVTM, CDR2 ANQGSEA. The CDR3 covers 14 residues. The CDR3 here is CSAYSGVGADTQYF. CDR3 DNA sequence: TGCAGCGCCTATAGCGGGGTCGGGGCAGATACGCAGTATTTT.

This clonotype was detected many times. The V gene is TRBV14, the J gene TRBJ2-5; the D is unclear. V lost 0 bases, J lost 4 bases, and 6 bases lay in between. The CDR3 consists of 13 residues. Germline CDR1 SGHDN, CDR2 FVKESK. CDR3 residues: CASSQDLGETQYF. For the CDR3, the DNA is TGTGCCAGCAGCCAAGATCTGGGAGAGACCCAGTACTTC.

There are many counts of this clonotype. This chain links TRBV28 with TRBJ2-7; D might be TRBD2 (6 bases). This CDR3 spans 15 amino acids. Germline V gene sequence: CDR1 MDHEN, CDR2 SYDVKM. The V and J ends lost 5 bases and 5 bases respectively, with 19 bases between them. Written as DNA, the CDR3 is TGTGCCAGCAGTCCCACGGGACTTCCGTACCACGAGCAGTACTTC. As protein: CASSPTGLPYHEQYF. The whole variable domain, filled in from reference TRBV28 and TRBJ2-7, reads DVKVTQSSRYLVKRTGEKVFLECVQDMDHENMFWYRQDPGLGLRLIYFSYDVKMKEKGDIPEGYSVSREKKERFSLILESASTNQTSMYLCASSPTGLPYHEQYFGPGTRLTVT.

The table lists this clonotype with many counts. The chain uses TRBV7-8 and TRBJ1-6, with D unresolved. With 1 base removed from V and 10 bases from J, the gap between germline ends came to 8 bases. The CDR3 is made up of 13 amino acids. From germline, CDR1 is SGHVS and CDR2 FQNEAQ. CDR3 DNA: TGTGCCAGCAGCTTAGGTTCTCGGTCACCCCTCCACTTT. Translated, it gives CASSLGSRSPLHF.

The sample holds many counts of this clonotype. The chain combines TRBV28 with TRBJ2-7, with a weak D call TRBD1 (6 bases). The germline V and J ends were trimmed by 3 bases and 6 bases, with 12 bases remaining between them. This CDR3 is built from 13 residues. Germline V lookup: CDR1 MDHEN, CDR2 SYDVKM. CDR3 DNA: TGTGCCAGCAGTTTCCCCGGCAGGGGCGAGCAGTACTTC. Translated, it gives CASSFPGRGEQYF. Combining the CDR3 with reference TRBV28 and TRBJ2-7 gives the whole variable domain DVKVTQSSRYLVKRTGEKVFLECVQDMDHENMFWYRQDPGLGLRLIYFSYDVKMKEKGDIPEGYSVSREKKERFSLILESASTNQTSMYLCASSFPGRGEQYFGPGTRLTVT.

The J gene is TRBJ1-2, the V gene TRBV30; D not resolved. Germline values: CDR1 GTSNPN, CDR2 SVGIG (reference sequence). V gave up 4 bases and J gave up 5 bases, with 14 bases separating them. The CDR3 runs 13 residues. CDR3 residues: CAWKFRSEYGYTF. The DNA of the CDR3 is TGTGCCTGGAAATTTCGTTCCGAATATGGCTACACCTTC.

The J gene is TRBJ2-1, the V gene TRBV6-6; TRBD2 agrees at 7 bases. The CDR3 length is 14 residues. The germline CDR1 and CDR2 sequences are MNHNY and SVGAGI (reference sequence). V lost 0 bases and J lost 7; bases outside the gene matches: 3. As DNA, the CDR3 is TGTGCCAGCAGTTACTCGAAAGCGGGAAATGAGCAGTTCTTC. Encoded protein: CASSYSKAGNEQFF.

This clonotype came up many times. The V gene is TRBV5-1, the J gene TRBJ1-4; D unclear. The ends were cut back, 0 bases at V and 0 bases at J, with 12 bases in the middle. The CDR3 consists of 17 residues. The germline gives CDR1 SGHRS, CDR2 YFSETQ. The chain's CDR3 is CASSLVPPPSTNEKLFF. CDR3 sequence (DNA): TGCGCCAGCAGCTTGGTTCCGCCACCATCAACTAATGAAAAACTGTTTTTT. Filled out from reference TRBV5-1 and TRBJ1-4, the complete variable domain reads KAGVTQTPRYLIKTRGQQVTLSCSPISGHRSVSWYQQTPGQGLQFLFEYFSETQRNKGNFPGRFSGRQFSNSRSEMNVSTLELGDSALYLCASSLVPPPSTNEKLFFGSGTQLSVL.

This clonotype was seen repeatedly, ten times or more. The chain is built from TRBV5-1 and TRBJ1-1, with TRBD1 as a possible D gene (5 bases). The CDR3 is 17 residues long. CDR1 and CDR2 from the germline V gene are SGHRS and YFSETQ. V was trimmed by 6 bases and J by 4 bases, leaving 25 bases between them. The CDR3 nucleotides read TGCGCCAGCACCCCCGCCTCTTCCGGGAGAGGGGTCACTGAAGCTTTCTTT. Protein sequence: CASTPASSGRGVTEAFF.

The rearrangement joins TRBV18 to TRBJ2-3, with D uncertain. The V end lost 6 bases, the J end lost 2 bases, and 9 bases lay between the germline ends. This CDR3 contains 13 residues. CDR1 KGHSH and CDR2 LQKENI come from the germline V gene. This CDR3 is CASSSHPTDTQYF. CDR3 bases: TGTGCCAGCTCCTCCCATCCCACAGATACGCAGTATTTT.

J is TRBJ2-5 and V is TRBV19; D may be TRBD2 (5 bases). V was trimmed by 1 base and J by 5 bases, leaving 8 bases between them. CDR1 is LNHDA and CDR2 is SQIVND in the germline V gene (reference sequence). The CDR3 runs 13 residues. The CDR3 DNA follows: TGTGCCAGTAGTATAGTCCTAGCTGAGACCCAGTACTTC. Translated, it gives CASSIVLAETQYF.

This clonotype occurred a few times. The chain carries TRBV24-1 and TRBJ2-2, with D hard to call. This CDR3 region has 16 residues. Germline V gene sequence: CDR1 KGHDR, CDR2 SFDVKD. The V end lost 0 bases, the J end lost 0 bases, and 7 bases lay between the germline ends. The CDR3 DNA follows: TGTGCCACCAGTGATTTGCAAAAAACGAACACCGGGGAGCTGTTTTTT. This gives the protein CATSDLQKTNTGELFF.

This chain joins TRBV5-1 and TRBJ2-2; no firm D call. V lost 1 base and J lost 0, with 10 bases in between. The CDR3 length is 16 residues. Germline CDR1 SGHRS, CDR2 YFSETQ. The CDR3 bases are TGCGCCAGCAGCTTGCGCGCTCTTCCGAACACCGGGGAGCTGTTTTTT. It yields the protein CASSLRALPNTGELFF.

A few counts support this clonotype. The genes are TRBV7-9 and TRBJ1-3; D remains unclear. CDR3 length: 13 residues. V lost 5 bases, J lost 3 bases, and 8 bases lay in between. Germline V gene sequence: CDR1 SEHNR, CDR2 FQNEAQ (reference sequence). The CDR3 is CASSVAGGNTIYF. The CDR3 region has the DNA TGTGCCAGCAGCGTGGCGGGTGGAAACACCATATATTTT.

This clonotype appeared a few times. The rearrangement joins TRBV6-2 or TRBV6-3 to TRBJ2-1; TRBD2 aligns across 7 bases. The junction had 24 bases not matched to a gene; V was cut back by 6 bases and J by 7 bases. CDR3 length: 19 amino acids. Germline assignment: CDR1 MNHEY and CDR2 SVGEGT. The CDR3 protein is CASRGFTRLPLAEPNEQFF. The DNA for the CDR3 is TGTGCCAGCAGGGGGTTTACCCGACTCCCGCTAGCGGAGCCGAATGAGCAGTTCTTC.

This clonotype was seen repeatedly, ten times or more. The chain employs TRBV28 and TRBJ2-7, with D possibly TRBD1 on 6 matching bases. Germline V gives CDR1 MDHEN, CDR2 SYDVKM. V lost 3 bases and J 9 bases, leaving 21 bases between the germline ends. This CDR3 comprises 15 residues. The CDR3 loop is CASSFQGLGEVWQYF. DNA for the CDR3: TGTGCCAGCAGTTTTCAGGGGTTAGGGGAAGTCTGGCAGTACTTC.

The V gene is TRBV2, the J gene TRBJ2-7, with a tentative D call TRBD2 (5 bases). The CDR3 spans 13 residues. The V end was cut by 5 bases, the J end by 2 bases, with 10 bases between. CDR1 and CDR2 from the germline V gene are SNHLY and FYNNEI. The CDR3 reads CASSQTGTYEQYF. CDR3 nucleotides: TGTGCCAGCAGTCAAACGGGGACCTACGAGCAGTACTTC.

This clonotype came up many times. This chain uses TRBV6-5 with TRBJ1-2; a possible D gene is TRBD1 (5 bases). This CDR3 spans 15 amino acids. Germline V lookup: CDR1 MNHEY, CDR2 SVGAGI. Trimming took 0 bases from V and 2 from J, leaving 10 bases between them. CDR3 amino acids: CASSYSSWGNYGYTF. CDR3 nucleotides: TGTGCCAGCAGTTACTCTAGCTGGGGGAACTATGGCTACACCTTC.

The chain has TRBV5-1 and TRBJ2-7; D assignment may be TRBD1 or TRBD2 (5 bases each). From germline, CDR1 is SGHRS and CDR2 YFSETQ. The CDR3 is 13 residues long. V dropped 2 bases and J dropped 7 bases, with 13 bases sitting between them. CDR3 nucleotide sequence: TGCGCCAGCAGCTTTGACGGGGCGCAGGAGCAGTACTTC. This codes for CASSFDGAQEQYF.